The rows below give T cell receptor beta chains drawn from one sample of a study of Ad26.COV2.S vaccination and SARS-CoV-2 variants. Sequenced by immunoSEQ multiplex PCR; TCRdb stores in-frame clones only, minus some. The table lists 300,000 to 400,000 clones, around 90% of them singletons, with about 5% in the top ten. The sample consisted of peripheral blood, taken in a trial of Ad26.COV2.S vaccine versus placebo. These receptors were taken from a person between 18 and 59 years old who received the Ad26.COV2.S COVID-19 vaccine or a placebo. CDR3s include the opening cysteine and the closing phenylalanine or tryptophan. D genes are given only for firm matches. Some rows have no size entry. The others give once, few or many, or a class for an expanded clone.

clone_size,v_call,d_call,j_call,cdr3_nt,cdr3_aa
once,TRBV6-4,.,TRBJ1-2,TGTGCCAGCAGCCCATCGGAGGCAACCTATGGCTACACCTTC,CASSPSEATYGYTF
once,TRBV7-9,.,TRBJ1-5,TGTGCCAGCAGCTCGGGACTCCCTCATCAGCCCCAGCATTTT,CASSSGLPHQPQHF
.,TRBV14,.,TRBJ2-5,TGTGCCAGCAGTCCATCACTAGCTGTATACCAAGAGACCCAGTACTTC,CASSPSLAVYQETQYF
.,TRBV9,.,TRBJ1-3,TGTGCCAGCAGTCGTAGTGGGAACTCGAGAAACACCATATATTTT,CASSRSGNSRNTIYF
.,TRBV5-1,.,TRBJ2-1,TGCGCCAGCAGCTTGGGTCAGGGAAACAATGAGCAGTTCTTC,CASSLGQGNNEQFF
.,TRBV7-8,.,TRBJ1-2,TGTGCCAGCAGCTTATTGGGTAGTTCGGCCTATGGCTACACCTTC,CASSLLGSSAYGYTF
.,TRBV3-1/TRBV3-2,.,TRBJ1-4,TGTGCCAGCAGCCAAGCGTCGGGGGTGGGCGAAAAACTGTTTTTT,CASSQASGVGEKLFF
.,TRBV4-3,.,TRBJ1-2,TGCGCCAGCAGCCCCAGTCGGACGGGGAGGAGTAACTATGGCTACACCTTC,CASSPSRTGRSNYGYTF
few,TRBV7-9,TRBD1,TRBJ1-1,TGTGCCAGCAGCCACCCACCGGGACAGGGGTACACTGAAGCTTTCTTT,CASSHPPGQGYTEAFF
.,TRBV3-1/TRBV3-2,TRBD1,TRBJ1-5,TGTGCCAGCAGCCAAGAAAGGGGGCGTCAGCCCCAGCATTTT,CASSQERGRQPQHF
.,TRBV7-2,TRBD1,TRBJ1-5,TGTGCCAGCAGCTTAGAACAGGGGCTGAATCAGCCCCAGCATTTT,CASSLEQGLNQPQHF
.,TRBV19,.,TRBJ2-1,TGTGCCAGTAGTTGGGCAGCGGCGGGCAATGAGCAGTTCTTC,CASSWAAAGNEQFF
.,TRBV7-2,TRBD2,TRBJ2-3,TGTGCCAGCAGCTTGGTCGGGACTAGCGGGGGGAGGGGCACAGATACGCAGTATTTT,CASSLVGTSGGRGTDTQYF
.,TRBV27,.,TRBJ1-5,TGTGCCAGCACCCCCAGGGGTACTAGCAATCAGCCCCAGCATTTT,CASTPRGTSNQPQHF
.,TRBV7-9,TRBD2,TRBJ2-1,TGTGCCAGCACCAAACCGGGACTAGCGGGAGAGGGCGAGCAGTTCTTC,CASTKPGLAGEGEQFF
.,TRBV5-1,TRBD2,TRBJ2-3,TGCGCCAGCAGCTTGGGGACTAGCGGGTCCACAGATACGCAGTATTTT,CASSLGTSGSTDTQYF
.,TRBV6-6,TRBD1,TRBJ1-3,TGTGCCAGCAGTCGATCACCCGGGACAGTGAGCTCTGGAAACACCATATATTTT,CASSRSPGTVSSGNTIYF
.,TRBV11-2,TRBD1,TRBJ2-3,TGTGCCAGCAGCTTTGGGACAGGGAGCACAGATACGCAGTATTTT,CASSFGTGSTDTQYF
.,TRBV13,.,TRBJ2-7,TGTGCCAGCAGCCCGGACGAGAGTACGTACGAGCAGTACTTC,CASSPDESTYEQYF
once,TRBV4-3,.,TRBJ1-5,TGCGCCAGCAGCCAAGATGAGATGGGGGGCCAGCCCCAGCATTTT,CASSQDEMGGQPQHF
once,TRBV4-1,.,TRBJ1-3,TGCGCCAGCAGCCAAGACTTCGGTACAGCTTCCGGTAACACCATATATTTT,CASSQDFGTASGNTIYF
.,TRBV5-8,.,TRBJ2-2,TGTGCCAGCAGCTACGACTCCACCGGGGAGCTGTTTTTT,CASSYDSTGELFF
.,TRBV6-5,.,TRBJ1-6,TGTGCCAGCAGTAGGGAGGGTTCCTATAATTCACCCCTCCACTTT,CASSREGSYNSPLHF
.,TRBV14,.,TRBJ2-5,TGTGCCAGCAGCCCGGGACTGCAAGAGACCCAGTACTTC,CASSPGLQETQYF
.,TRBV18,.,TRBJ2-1,TGTGCCAGCTCACCGGGGTTAAACAATGAGCAGTTCTTC,CASSPGLNNEQFF
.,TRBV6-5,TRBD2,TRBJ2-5,TGTGCCAGCATAATCCTAGCGGGGGGGAGGGAGACCCAGTACTTC,CASIILAGGRETQYF
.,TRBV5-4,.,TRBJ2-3,TGTGCCAGCAGCGGGGCCTTGAACACAGATACGCAGTATTTT,CASSGALNTDTQYF
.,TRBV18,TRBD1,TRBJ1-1,TGTGCCAGCTCACCTTGGACAGGCGAACTCAACACTGAAGCTTTCTTT,CASSPWTGELNTEAFF
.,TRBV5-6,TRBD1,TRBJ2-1,TGTGCCAGCAGCTGGGGACGACAGGGGGCCTACAATGAGCAGTTCTTC,CASSWGRQGAYNEQFF
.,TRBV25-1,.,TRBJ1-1,TGTGCCAGCAGTGAATGGAGGGGACGGAACACTGAAGCTTTCTTT,CASSEWRGRNTEAFF
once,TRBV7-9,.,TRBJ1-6,TGTGCCAGCAGCCCCCTCCTTGAGGGGAGGTCCTATAATTCACCCCTCCACTTT,CASSPLLEGRSYNSPLHF
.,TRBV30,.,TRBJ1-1,TGTGCCTGGAGTGCAGTCATGAACACTGAAGCTTTCTTT,CAWSAVMNTEAFF
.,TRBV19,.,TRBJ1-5,TGTGCCAGTAGTCCCCACACTAGCAATCAGCCCCAGCATTTT,CASSPHTSNQPQHF
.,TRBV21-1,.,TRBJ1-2,TGTGCCAGCAGCAAAAGTAGGTCCGGGGGGGTATATGGCTACACCTTC,CASSKSRSGGVYGYTF
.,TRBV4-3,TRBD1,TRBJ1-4,TGCGCCAGCAGCCTCGAAACAGGGGGTAATGAAAAACTGTTTTTT,CASSLETGGNEKLFF
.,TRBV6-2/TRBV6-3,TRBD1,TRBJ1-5,TGTGCCAGCAGTACAGGGGGGTATAGCAATCAGCCCCAGCATTTT,CASSTGGYSNQPQHF
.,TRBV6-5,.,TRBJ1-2,TGTGCCAGCAGAAACGGAGTCCTCTATGGCTACACCTTC,CASRNGVLYGYTF